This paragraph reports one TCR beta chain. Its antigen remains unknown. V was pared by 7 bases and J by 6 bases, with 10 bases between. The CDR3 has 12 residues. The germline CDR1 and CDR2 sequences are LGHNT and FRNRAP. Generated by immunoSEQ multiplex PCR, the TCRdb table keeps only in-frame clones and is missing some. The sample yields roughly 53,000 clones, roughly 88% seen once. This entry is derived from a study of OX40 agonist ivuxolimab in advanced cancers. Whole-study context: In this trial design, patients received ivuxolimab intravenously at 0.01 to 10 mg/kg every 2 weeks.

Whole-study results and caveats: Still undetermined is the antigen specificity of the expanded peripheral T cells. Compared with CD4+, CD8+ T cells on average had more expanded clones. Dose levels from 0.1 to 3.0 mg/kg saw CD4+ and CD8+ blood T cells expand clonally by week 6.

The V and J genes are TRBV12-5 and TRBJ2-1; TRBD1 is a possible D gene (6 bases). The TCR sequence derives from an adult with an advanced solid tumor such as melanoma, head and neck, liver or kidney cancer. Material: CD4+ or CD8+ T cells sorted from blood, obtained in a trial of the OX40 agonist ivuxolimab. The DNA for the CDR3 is TGTGCTAGTGCCCCACAGGGCAATGAGCAGTTCTTC. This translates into CASAPQGNEQFF.